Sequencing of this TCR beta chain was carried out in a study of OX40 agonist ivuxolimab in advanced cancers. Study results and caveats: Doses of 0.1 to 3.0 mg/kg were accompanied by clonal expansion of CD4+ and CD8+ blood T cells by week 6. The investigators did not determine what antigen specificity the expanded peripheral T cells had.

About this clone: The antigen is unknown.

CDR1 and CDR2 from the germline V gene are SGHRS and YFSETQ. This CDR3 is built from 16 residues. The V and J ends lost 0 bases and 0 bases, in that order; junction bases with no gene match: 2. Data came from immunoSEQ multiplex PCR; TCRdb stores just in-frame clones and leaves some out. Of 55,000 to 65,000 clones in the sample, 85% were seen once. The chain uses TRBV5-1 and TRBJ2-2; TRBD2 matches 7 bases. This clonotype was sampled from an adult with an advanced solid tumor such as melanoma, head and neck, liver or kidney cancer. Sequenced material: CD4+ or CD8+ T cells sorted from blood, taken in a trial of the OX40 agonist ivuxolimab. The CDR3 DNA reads TGCGCCAGCAGCTTGGAGCGGGGCGCGAACACCGGGGAGCTGTTTTTT. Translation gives CASSLERGANTGELFF.